This entry describes one TCR beta chain. The antigen remains undetermined. This record comes from a study of response to subunit inactivated influenza vaccine. CDR1 and CDR2 from the germline V gene are SGHDN and FVKESK. V was clipped by 5 bases and J by 4 bases, with 18 bases between them. This CDR3 comprises 15 residues. The study's findings and limits: Researchers suggested that each seasonal influenza vaccination recruits few new T cells.

One entry per CDR3 protein results from TCRdb running MiXCR on the RT-PCR reads. The table lists about 530,000 distinct CDR3 sequences, about an eighth of them singletons, with around 13% in the top ten. The TCR was taken from a man aged 45-65 years who received an inactivated influenza vaccine. This sample comprised PBMCs from blood, obtained 45 days after vaccination. The rearrangement uses TRBV14 and TRBJ2-7, with D tentatively TRBD1 (6 bases). CDR3: CASSRSGTLTYEQYF. In DNA form, the CDR3 reads TGTGCCAGCAGCAGATCCGGGACACTTACTTACGAGCAGTACTTC.